These 21 T cell receptor beta chains share one sample of origin, sequenced in a study of type 1 regulatory T cells. TCRdb called the reads again in MiXCR, with one record for every CDR3 protein. Counted here are some 89,000 distinct CDR3 sequences, roughly 31% occurring once; the ten biggest clones make up roughly 2.2%. The source material was CD4+ T cells, either the whole sample or a sorted fraction (not recorded which). The source is a human donor in good health.

The chain couples TRBV5-4 to TRBJ2-7; 10 bases agree with TRBD1. J lost 1 base, V lost 10 bases, and 11 bases had no gene match. The CDR3 spans 15 residues. The V gene's germline CDR1 is SGHNT and CDR2 YYREEE (reference sequence). The CDR3 spells CAVRTGGKSSYEQYF. The CDR3 DNA reads as TGTGCCGTTAGGACAGGGGGAAAATCGTCCTACGAGCAGTACTTC.

The count of this clonotype is one. V usage is TRBV11-2 and J usage is TRBJ2-5; no clear D gene. This CDR3 comprises 11 residues. Trimming left V 5 bases short and J 9 bases short, with 10 bases between. In germline, CDR1 is SGHAT, CDR2 FQNNGV. This CDR3 is CASSQPLSQYF. CDR3 nucleotide sequence: TGTGCCAGCAGCCAACCCCTGTCCCAGTACTTC.

This clonotype was seen only once. V and J are TRBV28 and TRBJ1-2; no firm D call. The CDR3 loop spans 13 amino acids. Germline lookup yields CDR1 MDHEN and CDR2 SYDVKM. Trimming shortened V by 2 bases and J by 1 base, and 5 bases separated the two germline ends. The CDR3 is CASSLKVNYGYTF. The DNA of the CDR3 is TGTGCCAGCAGTTTAAAGGTTAACTATGGCTACACCTTC.

The chain uses TRBV5-1 and TRBJ2-5; 8 bases align to TRBD1. CDR1 is SGHRS, CDR2 YFSETQ, per germline. The trim removed 4 bases at V and 5 bases at J, leaving 10 bases unmatched. The CDR3 is 15 amino acids. DNA of the CDR3: TGCGCCAGCAGCCTCGACAGGGGACTTAGGGAGACCCAGTACTTC. Residues: CASSLDRGLRETQYF.

This clonotype was detected a few times. The rearrangement joins TRBV4-3 to TRBJ2-1; D possibly corresponds to TRBD2 (6 bases). Germline V gene sequence: CDR1 LGHNA, CDR2 YSLEER. The V and J ends lost 4 bases and 7 bases respectively, with 23 bases between them. The CDR3 totals 17 residues. The CDR3 nucleotides are TGCGCCAGCAGCCCTACCGGGGTAGCGGCTCTAGGGAATGAGCAGTTCTTC. Its protein product is CASSPTGVAALGNEQFF.

This clonotype has just a few counts. The chain joins TRBV27 to TRBJ2-1; D is unclear. The CDR3 sequence is 17 residues long. V dropped 5 bases and J dropped 0 bases, with 17 bases sitting between them. Germline assignment: CDR1 MNHEY and CDR2 SMNVEV (reference sequence). CDR3 amino acids: CASSRIWRLSSYNEQFF. The CDR3 DNA is TGTGCCAGCAGTCGTATTTGGCGGCTAAGCTCCTACAATGAGCAGTTCTTC.

Notes on this clonotype: Just one base apart from a much larger clone, this may be a read error. The CDR3 sequence is CVSSPGYYGYTF. As DNA, the CDR3 is TGTGTCAGCAGCCCAGGATACTATGGCTACACCTTC. The rearrangement links TRBV12-3 or TRBV12-4 to TRBJ1-2, with D unresolved. CDR3 length: 12 amino acids.

This chain links TRBV14 with TRBJ2-6; D gene unclear. V dropped 2 bases and J dropped 2 bases, with 4 bases sitting between them. The CDR3 spans 14 residues. The V gene's germline CDR1 is SGHDN and CDR2 FVKESK. Written as DNA, the CDR3 is TGTGCCAGCAGCCAATGGGCTGGGGCCAACGTCCTGACTTTC. The encoded protein is CASSQWAGANVLTF.

V usage is TRBV27 and J usage is TRBJ1-5; 8 nucleotides agree with TRBD1. Germline V gene lookup returns CDR1 MNHEY and CDR2 SMNVEV (reference sequence). Trimming took 5 bases from V and 7 from J; bases not matched to a gene: 10. This CDR3 comprises 15 residues. CDR3 sequence (DNA): TGTGCCAGCAGTAACCCCCAGGGGGCAGGCCAGCCCCAGCATTTT. It yields the protein CASSNPQGAGQPQHF.

This clonotype appeared many times. This sequence joins TRBV7-8 and TRBJ2-7, with D perhaps TRBD2 (6 bases). Germline lookup yields CDR1 SGHVS and CDR2 FQNEAQ. The CDR3 covers 16 residues. The V end was cut by 0 bases, the J end by 5 bases, with 17 bases between. Here the CDR3 reads CASSLASSGSLHEQYF. CDR3 DNA: TGTGCCAGCAGCTTAGCGAGTAGCGGAAGCCTCCACGAGCAGTACTTC.

The chain uses TRBV6-5 and TRBJ2-1; 15 bases are shared with TRBD2. The CDR3 is 15 amino acids. Trimming at V came to 6 bases and at J to 10 bases, leaving 7 bases not matched to a gene. Germline lookup yields CDR1 MNHEY and CDR2 SVGAGI. CDR3 nucleotide sequence: TGTGCCAGCAGGTCCGGGACTAGCGGGAGGCAGGAGCAGTTCTTC. Its protein is CASRSGTSGRQEQFF.

This sequence joins TRBV30 and TRBJ1-6; D possibly corresponds to TRBD1 (5 bases). Per the germline V gene, CDR1 is GTSNPN and CDR2 is SVGIG (reference sequence). V dropped 2 bases and J dropped 7 bases, with 12 bases sitting between them. The CDR3 contains 14 residues. CDR3 in DNA: TGTGCCTGGAGTTCGGGACGGGGGAATTCACCCCTCCACTTT. This sequence encodes CAWSSGRGNSPLHF.

CDR3 sequence reads: CSARTRTRGQTGELFF. The CDR3 region has the DNA TGCAGTGCTAGAACCAGGACTAGGGGCCAGACCGGGGAGCTGTTTTTT. The V gene is TRBV20-1, the J gene TRBJ2-2; 7 positions agree with TRBD2. The CDR3 is 16 residues long. The junction had 11 bases not matched to a gene; V was cut back by 2 bases and J by 5 bases. Germline V lookup: CDR1 DFQATT, CDR2 SNEGSKA (reference sequence).

This clonotype has more than one count but fewer than ten. This chain connects TRBV28 to TRBJ2-7; 7 nucleotides match TRBD2. Trimming took 7 bases from V and 3 from J; bases not matched to a gene: 9. The CDR3 is 14 residues long. CDR1 MDHEN and CDR2 SYDVKM come from the germline V gene. This chain's CDR3 is CASIGRIPYYEQYF. The CDR3 region has the DNA TGTGCCAGCATCGGGAGGATACCTTACTACGAGCAGTACTTC.

The chain joins TRBV5-4 to TRBJ2-7; possibly TRBD2 for D (6 bases). V was pared by 4 bases and J by 1 base, with 18 bases between. CDR1 SGHNT and CDR2 YYREEE come from the germline V gene (reference sequence). This CDR3 comprises 16 residues. The CDR3: CASSEQFSGYSYEQYF. The CDR3 DNA follows: TGTGCCAGCAGCGAACAATTTAGCGGTTATTCCTACGAGCAGTACTTC.

The chain couples TRBV7-2 to TRBJ2-7; TRBD2 agrees at 7 bases. This CDR3 contains 15 residues. Germline CDR1 is SGHTA and CDR2 is FQGNSA. Trimming at V came to 5 bases and at J to 6 bases, leaving 13 bases not matched to a gene. The DNA for the CDR3 is TGTGCCAGCAGCCTCCTTGTGAGTAGGGAGGGCGAGCAGTACTTC. Amino acids: CASSLLVSREGEQYF.

This rearrangement joins TRBV7-9 to TRBJ2-3; D is unclear. The germline V and J ends were trimmed by 5 bases and 4 bases, with 13 bases remaining between them. CDR3 length equals 14 residues. CDR1 and CDR2 (germline): SEHNR, FQNEAQ (reference sequence). The CDR3 spells CASSPPTGPDTQYF. CDR3 coding DNA: TGTGCCAGCAGCCCACCGACGGGCCCAGATACGCAGTATTTT.

This clonotype was seen more than once but under ten times. The genes are TRBV19 and TRBJ2-1; 10 bases agree with TRBD1. The V segment lost 8 bases and the J segment 2 bases; nucleotides outside the gene matches: 6. This CDR3 region has 15 residues. Germline CDR1 reads LNHDA; CDR2 reads SQIVND (reference sequence). CDR3 sequence reads: CASVSTGGAYNEQFF. The CDR3 DNA follows: TGTGCCAGTGTTTCGACAGGGGGCGCCTACAATGAGCAGTTCTTC. Full variable domain (missing parts from reference TRBV19 and TRBJ2-1): DGGITQSPKYLFRKEGQNVTLSCEQNLNHDAMYWYRQDPGQGLRLIYYSQIVNDFQKGDIAEGYSVSREKKESFPLTVTSAQKNPTAFYLCASVSTGGAYNEQFFGPGTRLTVL.

In this sample, this clonotype turned up once. The chain carries TRBV19 and TRBJ1-6; unclear D gene. The CDR3 runs 13 residues. Germline values: CDR1 LNHDA, CDR2 SQIVND (reference sequence). Trimming removed 3 bases at V and 8 bases at J, with 8 bases between. The chain's CDR3 is CASSIFADSPLHF. The DNA for the CDR3 is TGTGCCAGTAGTATTTTTGCAGATTCACCCCTCCACTTT.

The rearrangement uses TRBV29-1 and TRBJ2-1; D is unresolved. Germline V gives CDR1 SQVTM, CDR2 ANQGSEA. This CDR3 is 18 amino acids long. V gave up 1 base and J gave up 5 bases, with 24 bases separating them. The CDR3 DNA reads as TGCAGCGTTGAAGCGTTATTTGCAAGGCGGACGGGCGACAATGAGCAGTTCTTC. Its protein is CSVEALFARRTGDNEQFF.

The V call is TRBV5-1, the J call TRBJ2-7; 7 bases fit TRBD1. Germline-derived CDR1 and CDR2 are SGHRS and YFSETQ. This CDR3 is 15 amino acids long. The J segment lost 4 bases and the V segment lost 0 bases, leaving 7 bases of the junction unmatched. The CDR3 nucleotides read TGCGCCAGCAGCTTGGATGGGACAGCTAAATACGAGCAGTACTTC. Translated: CASSLDGTAKYEQYF.